A single sample is the source of the 17 T cell receptor beta chains below, sequenced in a study of T cells in localized non-small cell lung cancer (dated by TCRdb to the early 2020s). Library prep was done by the immunoSEQ multiplex PCR assay. TCRdb carries this immuneACCESS record with in-frame sequences only. Its versions omit some clonotypes, under half of them owing to an unresolved V gene in the studies checked, with the rest unexplained. Recorded for this sample are 20,000 to 25,000 clones; roughly 90% of them occurred a single time. The ten largest account for roughly 1.2% of the sample. Sample: peripheral blood, taken before any cancer treatment. The receptors originated from a woman aged 35 to 70 with stage I lung adenocarcinoma.

As for this clone: Other DNA sequences in this sample translate to the same CDR3. This sequence joins TRBV5-6 and TRBJ2-6; 9 bases fit TRBD2. The V segment lost 4 bases and the J segment 0 bases; nucleotides outside the gene matches: 8. The CDR3 runs to 18 residues. Germline-derived CDR1 and CDR2 are SGHDT and YYEEEE. The CDR3 loop reads CASSRGLAGSSGANVLTF. The CDR3 DNA is TGTGCCAGCAGCCGGGGGCTAGCGGGGAGCTCTGGGGCCAACGTCCTGACTTTC.

V and J are TRBV30 and TRBJ2-7, with 8 positions matching TRBD2. CDR3 length: 14 residues. Trimming took 3 bases from V and 4 from J; bases not matched to a gene: 8. From germline, CDR1 is GTSNPN and CDR2 SVGIG (reference sequence). This chain's CDR3 is CAWSGSGGVYEQYF. The CDR3, as DNA: TGTGCCTGGAGCGGAAGCGGGGGTGTTTACGAGCAGTACTTC. Supplemented by reference TRBV30 and TRBJ2-7, the full variable domain reads SQTIHQWPATLVQPVGSPLSLECTVEGTSNPNLYWYRQAAGRGLQLLFYSVGIGQISSEVPQNLSASRPQDRQFILSSKKLLLSDSGFYLCAWSGSGGVYEQYFGPGTRLTVT.

The chain combines TRBV6-1 with TRBJ2-7, with D perhaps TRBD1 (5 bases). Trimming took 2 bases from V and 6 from J, leaving 11 bases between them. Germline V gene data show CDR1 as MNHNS and CDR2 as SASEGT. The CDR3 loop spans 13 amino acids. Here the CDR3 reads CASSERLQGEQYF. In nucleotides, the CDR3 is TGTGCCAGCAGTGAAAGGTTGCAGGGCGAGCAGTACTTC.

The V and J genes are TRBV25-1 and TRBJ1-2, with D perhaps TRBD1 (6 bases). V lost 3 bases and J lost 6, with 17 bases in between. Per germline, CDR1 MGHDK and CDR2 SYGVNS. There are 15 residues in the CDR3. CDR3 in DNA: TGTGCCAGCAGTGAGCGCCTACAGGGCGGAGATGGCTACACCTTC. Amino acid sequence: CASSERLQGGDGYTF.

The chain is built from TRBV7-9 and TRBJ1-1; D possibly corresponds to TRBD1 (6 bases). Germline V gene data show CDR1 as SEHNR and CDR2 as FQNEAQ (reference sequence). This CDR3 region has 15 residues. V shed 3 bases and J shed 4 bases, with 15 bases lying between them. The CDR3 reads CASSFRQGPGTEAFF. For the CDR3, the DNA is TGTGCCAGCAGCTTCCGGCAGGGGCCCGGCACTGAAGCTTTCTTT.

V is TRBV9 and J is TRBJ2-5; 7 bases align to TRBD2. This CDR3 is 17 amino acids long. V lost 3 bases to trimming and J lost 2 bases; unmatched junction nucleotides: 13. Germline V gives CDR1 SGDLS, CDR2 YYNGEE. The CDR3: CASSATGTILPQETQYF. CDR3 coding DNA: TGTGCCAGCAGCGCCACCGGGACTATACTTCCACAAGAGACCCAGTACTTC. Drawing the rest from reference TRBV9 and TRBJ2-5, the complete variable domain is DSGVTQTPKHLITATGQRVTLRCSPRSGDLSVYWYQQSLDQGLQFLIQYYNGEERAKGNILERFSAQQFPDLHSELNLSSLELGDSALYFCASSATGTILPQETQYFGPGTRLLVL.

The V gene is TRBV30, the J gene TRBJ1-5, with TRBD1 matching over 9 bases. CDR1 is GTSNPN, CDR2 SVGIG, per germline (reference sequence). The V and J ends lost 2 bases and 4 bases, in that order; junction bases with no gene match: 3. This CDR3 is 14 amino acids long. The CDR3 sequence is CAWSLGTGNQPQHF. CDR3 nucleotide sequence: TGTGCCTGGAGTTTAGGGACAGGGAATCAGCCCCAGCATTTT.

The chain joins TRBV27 to TRBJ1-6; D might be TRBD1 (6 bases). V lost 2 bases and J lost 7, with 15 bases in between. Germline values: CDR1 MNHEY, CDR2 SMNVEV (reference sequence). The length of the CDR3 is 16 residues. CDR3: CASSLPPTGHNSPLHF. The CDR3 DNA reads TGTGCCAGCAGTTTACCCCCGACAGGACACAATTCACCCCTCCACTTT.

The CDR3 loop is CASSIPGGVIEAFF. The CDR3 nucleotides read TGTGCCAGTAGTATCCCCGGTGGGGTAATTGAAGCTTTCTTT. The chain employs TRBV19 and TRBJ1-1; no firm D call. The CDR3 is 14 residues long. The V end was cut by 3 bases, the J end by 7 bases, with 15 bases between. Germline loops: CDR1 LNHDA, CDR2 SQIVND (reference sequence).

This clone was detected only a few times. The chain has TRBV5-1 and TRBJ1-3, with TRBD1 matching over 7 bases. In germline, CDR1 is SGHRS, CDR2 YFSETQ. V was pared by 0 bases and J by 7 bases, with 4 bases of the junction left unmatched. The length of the CDR3 is 14 residues. The CDR3 nucleotides are TGCGCCAGCAGCTTGGCGTCAGGGGGGAACACCATATATTTT. Translation: CASSLASGGNTIYF. The entire variable domain, with the rest obtained from reference TRBV5-1 and TRBJ1-3, is as follows: KAGVTQTPRYLIKTRGQQVTLSCSPISGHRSVSWYQQTPGQGLQFLFEYFSETQRNKGNFPGRFSGRQFSNSRSEMNVSTLELGDSALYLCASSLASGGNTIYFGEGSWLTVV.

This clone occurred a few times. This chain joins TRBV7-2 and TRBJ2-7; perhaps TRBD1 as D (6 bases). The V and J ends lost 6 bases and 5 bases respectively, with 11 bases between them. Germline V gene lookup returns CDR1 SGHTA and CDR2 FQGNSA. The CDR3 totals 12 residues. This CDR3 reads CASSYTGNEQYF. CDR3 sequence (DNA): TGTGCCAGCAGTTATACAGGGAACGAGCAGTACTTC.

The chain combines TRBV7-6 with TRBJ2-3; 8 bases are a match to TRBD1. Germline CDR1 reads SGHVS; CDR2 reads FNYEAQ. The CDR3 runs 14 residues. J was trimmed by 6 bases and V by 4 bases; bases with no gene match: 6. Here the CDR3 reads CASSSRQGRDTQYF. In DNA, the CDR3 is TGTGCCAGCAGCTCTCGACAGGGGAGGGATACGCAGTATTTT.

The chain links TRBV5-5 to TRBJ2-1; the D is unclear. V lost 2 bases and J 5 bases, leaving 8 bases between the germline ends. This CDR3 region has 13 residues. Germline values: CDR1 SGHKS, CDR2 YYEKEE (reference sequence). The CDR3 region is CASSFDWDNEQFF. DNA for the CDR3: TGTGCCAGCAGCTTTGATTGGGACAATGAGCAGTTCTTC.

In DNA form, the CDR3 reads TGTGCCAGCAGCTGGACAGGGGGCCGGAACACCGGGGAGCTGTTTTTT. Translation gives CASSWTGGRNTGELFF. The chain carries TRBV7-3 and TRBJ2-2, with 11 bases fitting TRBD1. The ends lost 4 bases at V and 1 base at J; junction bases unmatched: 2. The germline V gene has CDR1 SGHTA and CDR2 FQGTGA. The CDR3 has 16 residues.

The sample holds a few counts of this clone. V usage is TRBV4-3 and J usage is TRBJ2-1; 10 nucleotides match TRBD1. V trimming: 2 bases; J trimming: 7 bases; junction bases outside the gene matches: 5. CDR3 size: 15 residues. Germline CDR1 is LGHNA and CDR2 is YSLEER. The CDR3 spells CASSQSPGQGNEQFF. The CDR3 DNA follows: TGCGCCAGCAGCCAATCTCCGGGACAGGGGAATGAGCAGTTCTTC.

The J gene is TRBJ1-2, the V gene TRBV6-5; D possibly corresponds to TRBD1 (6 bases). From germline, CDR1 is MNHEY and CDR2 SVGAGI. The V end lost 0 bases, the J end lost 4 bases, and 12 bases lay between the germline ends. The CDR3 spans 15 residues. Here the CDR3 DNA reads TGTGCCAGCAGTTACTCGACAGGACGGGGCTATGGCTACACCTTC. Translation gives CASSYSTGRGYGYTF.

The genes are TRBV7-3 and TRBJ1-2, with a tentative D call TRBD1 (6 bases). The CDR3 covers 14 residues. V lost 5 bases to trimming and J lost 7 bases, with 17 bases between them. Per germline, CDR1 SGHTA and CDR2 FQGTGA. CDR3 sequence: CASSQAGEIGGYTF. CDR3 DNA sequence: TGTGCCAGCAGCCAGGCAGGGGAAATTGGTGGCTACACCTTC.